The clone carrying this TCR beta chain was observed at least ten times. Its antigen is undetermined. Time point noted: blood at routine non-recurrence follow-up after resection. No cells were sorted before sequencing. The whole RNA sequenced was extracted from tumor, nontumor lung or frozen PBMC. Each TCR cDNA molecule bore a unique molecular identifier. MiXCR, applied by TCRdb to the 5' RACE reads, yields one record per CDR3 protein. In the table there are tens of thousands of distinct CDR3 sequences, roughly 5.6% of which are singletons. This record belongs to a study of spatial heterogeneity in lung cancer. In the study overall: At a median of about two years after resection, follow-up PBMC samples were sequenced when available. The study observed each unique TCR and UMI combination more than ten times on average in raw reads. Regarding the study as a whole: Blood showed ubiquitous tumor TCRs more often at resection than at routine follow-up.

The germline V and J ends were trimmed by 4 bases and 8 bases, with 11 bases remaining between them. The CDR3 sequence is 13 residues long. The chain joins TRBV12-3 or TRBV12-4 to TRBJ1-4, with D perhaps TRBD1 (5 bases). The specimen was PBMCs, collected at follow-up. The clonotype was recovered from a male donor with early-stage non-small cell lung cancer. CDR3 residues: CASSWGLKEKLFF. In DNA, the CDR3 is TGTGCCAGCAGTTGGGGCTTAAAAGAAAAACTGTTTTTT.